This TCR beta chain stems from a study of CD8+ T cells in alopecia areata (dated by TCRdb to the late 2010s). About the study as a whole: Treated patients were enrolled in an open-label pilot trial of oral tofacitinib at 5 to 10 mg twice daily for moderate-to-severe alopecia areata. Tofacitinib was given for 6 to 18 months, followed by 6 months of follow-up off drug to assess delayed response and recurrence. The SALT score, which quantifies the percentage of affected scalp surface area, was used to measure disease severity in treated patients. In both human patients and the C3H/HeJ mouse model, the study applied high-throughput TCRbeta sequencing to look at T cell clonal expansion in alopecia areata. On the human side, TCRbeta sequencing was run on scalp tissue and on sorted CD4+ and CD8+ peripheral blood T cells from healthy controls and from alopecia areata patients with either patchy or totalis/universalis disease. Biopsies were taken from tofacitinib-treated patients at baseline and at 4 and 24 weeks of treatment, and a later scalp biopsy was taken in several of the tofacitinib-treated patients. Scalp clonality was compared across normal scalp (n=4), patchy alopecia areata scalp (n=8), and alopecia totalis/universalis scalp (n=8). The RNA source kit depended on sample type: the PAXgene miRNA kit for fixed scalp, the miRNeasy kit for PBMCs, and the RNeasy kit for mouse skin. Amplification of TCRbeta CDR3 regions was done by immunoSEQ multiplex PCR using 35 Vbeta forward primers and 13 Jbeta reverse primers.

From the germline V gene, CDR1 is SGHRS and CDR2 is YFSETQ. Relative to germline, V is 0 bases shorter and J is 1 base shorter, with 8 bases between their ends. Taken from cysteine to phenylalanine, the CDR3 has 15 residues. Here the CDR3 DNA is all that survives: 45 bases in frame from base 1. The library was prepared using the immunoSEQ multiplex PCR assay. RNA was extracted from all samples and reverse transcribed into cDNA as template for TCR sequencing. First-strand cDNA was synthesized using SuperScript III with a 2:1 mix of oligo-dT and random hexamers. A synthetic immune receptor repertoire was used to measure amplification bias, and any remaining bias was corrected computationally. The original methods were these. Raw reads were preprocessed for error removal, and CDR3 was defined according to IMGT conventions as running from the conserved cysteine to phenylalanine. Clonality was calculated as 1 minus Shannon entropy normalized by log2 of the number of productive unique TCRs. Whether scalp clones were CD4 or CD8 was inferred by matching scalp TCRbeta sequences against CD4 and CD8 repertoires sorted from blood. In TCRdb, the immuneACCESS table is reduced to in-frame sequences with V and J assigned. These tables do not hold every clone; where another copy was compared, an unresolved V gene accounts for under half, and the others remain unexplained. From that table come the V and J calls and clone size; the DNA was used to work out D and trimming. This sample is represented by approximately 180,000 clones; about 65% of them were singletons. About 1.3% of the sample goes to the ten largest clones.

There are a few counts of this clone. Its antigen is not yet known. The input lacks base qualities; no much larger clone sits a single base away. Other DNA sequences in this sample translate to the same CDR3. Here is what the overall study found, with its caveats: During tofacitinib treatment, many expanded lesional clones stuck around in both scalp and blood, and this persistence may partly explain why relapse happens after treatment is stopped. Compared with normal scalp, lesional scalp had higher clonality and more expanded CD8+ clones, particularly in alopecia totalis/universalis, a pattern that suggests antigenic drive. Shared TCR sequences between patients were less evident than in mice, which may be partly attributable to HLA diversity in the patient population. Unlike mouse skin, where gammadelta T cells dominate, normal human skin contains resident alphabeta T cells that get sequenced too, which complicates analysis of the scalp TCR repertoire. Because the treated cohort was small and included a single nonresponder, larger studies are needed to assess links between baseline CD8+ expansion and response. Tofacitinib significantly decreased scalp clonality and the number of expanded CD8+ clones among the top 100 scalp clones.

Explained via the paper, the treatment or condition label denotes: oral pan-JAK inhibitor, 5-10 mg twice daily. Peripheral blood and lesional scalp punch biopsies were obtained from patients with alopecia areata. After PBMCs were isolated by density centrifugation and stained for CD3, CD4 and CD8, a FACSAria was used to sort CD4+ and CD8+ T cells. The chain joins TRBV5-1 to TRBJ1-5; TRBD1 could be the D gene, as 5 bases match. Material: CD4+ T cells sorted from blood, obtained at approximately week 50, from a patient treated with tofacitinib. The TCR sequence derives from a human donor with alopecia areata. The CDR3 loop reads CASSLAGGSNQPQHF. The DNA sequence reads TGCGCCAGCAGCTTGGCCGGGGGAAGCAATCAGCCCCAGCATTTT.